The sequence of this T cell receptor beta chain was determined in a study of cytomegalovirus exposure and HLA in healthy donors. Sequencing used immunoSEQ multiplex PCR; TCRdb keeps in-frame clones, though not all of them. The profile shows over 150,000 clones, roughly 90% of them singletons. The junction had 15 bases not matched to a gene; V was cut back by 1 base and J by 0 bases. This CDR3 spans 19 amino acids. The germline V gene has CDR1 SGHRS and CDR2 YFSETQ. The sequence was obtained from a man younger than 30 in good health and CMV-seropositive. The sample taken for sequencing was PBMCs. The chain uses TRBV5-1 and TRBJ2-7; TRBD1 agrees at 8 bases. Here the CDR3 reads CASSLRDRGFGALSYEQYF. In nucleotides, the CDR3 is TGCGCCAGCAGCTTGAGAGACAGGGGCTTCGGGGCCCTCTCCTACGAGCAGTACTTC.